This T cell receptor (beta chain) derives from a study of cytomegalovirus exposure and HLA in healthy donors. Study-wide points: The classifier, whose performance was assessed in both the original and validation cohorts, reportedly diagnosed cytomegalovirus status with high specificity and sensitivity. Relative to the roughly 690-donor mean, N-insertions were reportedly fewer in an Asian-associated ancestry cluster in a later analysis.

The CDR3 loop spans 16 amino acids. Germline lookup yields CDR1 SGHVS and CDR2 FNYEAQ. The J segment lost 7 bases and the V segment lost 4 bases, leaving 15 bases of the junction unmatched. Note on this clone: The antigen is not known.

Vbeta (60) and Jbeta (13) primers were used in the PCR. Data came from immunoSEQ multiplex PCR; TCRdb stores just in-frame clones and leaves some out. The sample has 85,000 to 100,000 clones; roughly two thirds are singletons. This sequence joins TRBV7-6 and TRBJ2-5; 7 bases agree with TRBD2. This TCR was recovered from a human donor in good health. Sequences were obtained from PBMCs. The CDR3 nucleotides read TGTGCCAGCAGCTCGGCCAGCGGGGCCTCCGTAAGGACCCAGTACTTC. It translates to CASSSASGASVRTQYF.